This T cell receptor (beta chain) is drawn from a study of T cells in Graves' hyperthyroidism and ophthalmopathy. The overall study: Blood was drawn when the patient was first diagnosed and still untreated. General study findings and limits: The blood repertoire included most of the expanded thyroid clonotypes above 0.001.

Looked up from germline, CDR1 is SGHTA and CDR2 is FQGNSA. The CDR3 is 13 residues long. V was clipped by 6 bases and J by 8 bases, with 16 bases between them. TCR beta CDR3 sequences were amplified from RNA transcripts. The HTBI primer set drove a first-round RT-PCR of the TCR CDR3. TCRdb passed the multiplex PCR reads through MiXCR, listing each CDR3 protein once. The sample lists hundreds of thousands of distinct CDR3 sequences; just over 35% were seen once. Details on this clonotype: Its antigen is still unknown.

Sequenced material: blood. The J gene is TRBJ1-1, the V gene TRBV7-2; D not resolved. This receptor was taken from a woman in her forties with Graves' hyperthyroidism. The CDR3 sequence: CASSLWSETEAFF. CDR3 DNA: TGTGCCAGCAGTTTATGGTCCGAAACCGAAGCTTTCTTT.